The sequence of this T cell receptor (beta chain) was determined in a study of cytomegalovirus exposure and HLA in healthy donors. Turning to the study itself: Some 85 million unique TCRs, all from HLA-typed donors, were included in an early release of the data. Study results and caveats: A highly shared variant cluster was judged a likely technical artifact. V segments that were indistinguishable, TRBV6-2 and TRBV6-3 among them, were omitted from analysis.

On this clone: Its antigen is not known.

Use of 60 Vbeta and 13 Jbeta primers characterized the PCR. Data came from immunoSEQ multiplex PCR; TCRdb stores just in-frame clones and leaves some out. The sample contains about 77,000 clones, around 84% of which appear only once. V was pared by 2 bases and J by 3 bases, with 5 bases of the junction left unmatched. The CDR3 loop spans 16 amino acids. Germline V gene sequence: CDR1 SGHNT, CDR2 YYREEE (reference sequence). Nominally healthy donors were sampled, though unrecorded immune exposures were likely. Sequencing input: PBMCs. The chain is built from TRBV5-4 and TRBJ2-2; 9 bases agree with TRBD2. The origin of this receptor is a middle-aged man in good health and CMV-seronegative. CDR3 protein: CASSFKREAYTGELFF. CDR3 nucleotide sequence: TGTGCCAGCAGCTTTAAGCGGGAGGCTTACACCGGGGAGCTGTTTTTT. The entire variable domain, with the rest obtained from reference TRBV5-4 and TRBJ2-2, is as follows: ETGVTQSPTHLIKTRGQQVTLRCSSQSGHNTVSWYQQALGQGPQFIFQYYREEENGRGNFPPRFSGLQFPNYSSELNVNALELDDSALYLCASSFKREAYTGELFFGEGSRLTVL.